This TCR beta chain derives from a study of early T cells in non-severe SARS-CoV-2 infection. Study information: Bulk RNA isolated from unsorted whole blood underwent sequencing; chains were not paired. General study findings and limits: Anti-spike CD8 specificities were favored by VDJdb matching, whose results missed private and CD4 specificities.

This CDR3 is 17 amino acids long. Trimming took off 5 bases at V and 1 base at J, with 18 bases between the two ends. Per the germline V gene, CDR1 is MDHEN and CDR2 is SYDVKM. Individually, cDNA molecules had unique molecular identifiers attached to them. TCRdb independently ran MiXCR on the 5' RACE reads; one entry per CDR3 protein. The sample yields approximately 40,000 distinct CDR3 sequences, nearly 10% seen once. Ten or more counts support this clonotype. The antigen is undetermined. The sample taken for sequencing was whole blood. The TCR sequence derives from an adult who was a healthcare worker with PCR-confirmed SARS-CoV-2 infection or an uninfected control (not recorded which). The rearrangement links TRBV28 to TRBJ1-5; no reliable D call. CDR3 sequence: CASSPPGPSGSNQPQHF. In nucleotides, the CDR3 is TGTGCCAGCAGTCCCCCCGGGCCCTCGGGAAGCAATCAGCCCCAGCATTTT.